This entry concerns a single T cell receptor beta chain. In its sample, this clone was seen once. Its binding antigen is unknown. No base quality values were provided; no much bigger clone lies one nucleotide off. The CDR3 regions of human TCRbeta chains were analyzed by immunosequencing. For the original study's pipeline: Repertoire TCRs were checked for matches against a reference library of SARS-CoV-2-specific TCRs that had been generated using the MIRA antigen-specificity platform. Breadth meant the fraction of unique TCRs that were SARS-CoV-2-associated, whereas depth meant the fraction of total T cells that were SARS-CoV-2-associated. Using the MIRA data, each spike-specific TCR was assigned both to the spike region to which the TCR was reactive and to a CD4 or CD8 class. Log10-transformed breadth and depth values were compared by one-way ANOVA with Sidak's multiple comparisons tests. Sourced from immuneACCESS, this table was stored by TCRdb with only in-frame sequences that have V and J called. A share of the clones is absent; for the studies checked, an unresolved V gene accounts for under half, and the remainder has no known explanation. V, J and clone size derive from that table, while D and trimming were established from the DNA sequence. The table for this sample lists fewer than 140,000 clones; around 90% of them were counted only once. Approximately 5% of the sample goes to the ten largest clones.

This record comes from a study of T cell responses to AZD1222 COVID-19 vaccine (dated by TCRdb to the early 2020s). Regarding the study in general: Because spike-specific TCR depth and breadth did not differ between the two schedules, AZD1222 recipients who got a second dose at roughly 4 weeks were pooled with those who got a second dose at roughly 12 weeks. A total of 230 or so trial participants underwent TCR sequencing, of whom around 200 received two doses of AZD1222 and about 25 received two doses of the MenACWY control vaccine. Trial participants were enrolled into age subgroups of 18-55, 56-69 and 70-plus years, which contained roughly 150, 30 and 60 TCR-sequenced participants, respectively.

Per the publication, the time point label means: baseline before first vaccination. Samples from vaccinated people were obtained from the UK trials COV001 and COV002, which included a single-blind randomized controlled phase 2/3 trial of AZD1222 (ChAdOx1 nCoV-19) in healthy adults. Trial participant PBMC samples were collected at day 0 and day 28 after the second dose for TCRbeta chain sequencing. The germline V gene (reference sequence) specifies WNHNN as CDR1 and SYGVQD as CDR2. V sheds 5 bases and J sheds 6 bases, leaving 17 bases between their ends. From cysteine to phenylalanine, the CDR3 is 15 amino acids long. The only DNA kept is the CDR3, 45 bases in frame from the first base. What the authors observed across the whole study: Because no day 14 peak-response samples were available, the repertoires could be characterized only after the peak T cell response. Epitopes outside the regions mutated in the B.1.351 and B.1.1.7 variants were reportedly recognized by nearly half of the unique spike-specific TCRs. In the small 56-69-year group, the increase in depth fell short of significance, most likely because of low power. Vaccine-associated CD4 TCRs spanned the whole spike protein, with dominant responses in regions 160-218 and 743-854. Participants were mostly white British, with more females than males. The authors suggested clonal diversity may have been underestimated. Only 5 to 7 AZD1222 recipients were SARS-CoV-2 seropositive at baseline, limiting conclusions about previously exposed vaccinees. Spike-specific TCR breadth and depth rose significantly after two AZD1222 doses compared with day 0 and with MenACWY recipients.

The chain is encoded by TRBV10-1 joined to TRBJ2-1; D gene: possibly TRBD2, on 5 matching bases. The sequenced sample was peripheral blood, obtained on day 0 of AZD1222 vaccination. The TCR was taken from an adult in good health. Read as DNA, the sequence is TGCGCCAGCAGTTCAGGAAGCGGTTTGGGCAATGAGCAGTTCTTC. Its coded protein is CASSSGSGLGNEQFF.